The entry below gives a single T cell receptor (beta chain) sequence along with its context. The V and J ends lost 7 bases and 8 bases, in that order; junction bases with no gene match: 8. The CDR3 totals 13 residues. Germline CDR1 and CDR2: MDHEN and SYDVKM. This sample is drawn from a study of blood T cell repertoires in COVID-19. As for the study in general: The United States, Italy and Spain provided the acute and convalescent COVID-19 samples. In each case, the material was cDNA or gDNA derived from T cells, B-cell-depleted T cells, or PBMCs.

How the authors handled the data: Estimates of nucleated cell counts were drawn from the amplification of reference gene primers. Here immunoSEQ multiplex PCR was the method, and the copy in TCRdb shows in-frame clones only, minus some. D and trimming were read from the DNA, whereas the V and J calls and clone size are those reported in that table. The repertoire includes 200,000 to 300,000 clones, about 81% of them detected once, and around 12% sits in the top ten. The receptor was isolated from a woman aged 55-69 years with active or convalescent COVID-19. The rearrangement links TRBV28 to TRBJ1-2, with 9 bases aligning to TRBD1. Sequencing used peripheral blood. The CDR3 DNA reads TGTGCCAGCACCCCGGACAGGGGTGGGGGCTACACCTTC. It is translated as CASTPDRGGGYTF.